A selection of T cell receptor beta chains follows, all from one sample in a study of T cell clones after liver transplantation. The method was immunoSEQ multiplex PCR; TCRdb's version includes in-frame clones alone and lacks a portion of them. Of 77,000 or so clones in the sample, roughly 80% were seen once. Sequencing used CD4+ T cells from blood, obtained 12 months after liver transplant. These receptors were taken from a human patient who received a liver transplant. Among the T cells, some may be from the graft donor. CDR3s include the opening cysteine and the closing phenylalanine or tryptophan. The order of the fields is clone size, D gene, V gene, J gene, CDR3 protein, CDR3 DNA. A D gene is named only where the DNA matches it firmly. Clone size appears in some rows only: once, few, many, or a class for an expanded clone.

clone size: -; D gene: -; V gene: TRBV4-3; J gene: TRBJ2-5; CDR3 protein: CASSHRGAGQETQYF; CDR3 DNA: TGCGCCAGCAGCCATCGAGGCGCCGGGCAAGAGACCCAGTACTTC
clone size: -; D gene: -; V gene: TRBV29-1; J gene: TRBJ1-2; CDR3 protein: CSVEDGGRGRGSGYTF; CDR3 DNA: TGCAGCGTTGAAGATGGGGGGCGCGGGCGCGGTTCGGGCTACACCTTC
clone size: -; D gene: -; V gene: TRBV9; J gene: TRBJ1-3; CDR3 protein: CASQGNGNTIYF; CDR3 DNA: TGTGCCAGCCAGGGGAACGGAAACACCATATATTTT
clone size: -; D gene: -; V gene: TRBV5-4; J gene: TRBJ1-2; CDR3 protein: CASSPGRTIYGYTF; CDR3 DNA: TGTGCCAGCAGCCCTGGCCGGACGATCTATGGCTACACCTTC
clone size: -; D gene: -; V gene: TRBV27; J gene: TRBJ1-3; CDR3 protein: CASSPWAGNTIYF; CDR3 DNA: TGTGCCAGCAGCCCGTGGGCTGGAAACACCATATATTTT
clone size: -; D gene: -; V gene: TRBV11-1; J gene: TRBJ1-2; CDR3 protein: CASSPGTRDGYTF; CDR3 DNA: TGTGCCAGCAGCCCCGGGACAAGAGATGGCTACACCTTC
clone size: -; D gene: TRBD1; V gene: TRBV6-1; J gene: TRBJ2-4; CDR3 protein: CASGRQGAKKNIQYF; CDR3 DNA: TGTGCCAGCGGTCGACAGGGGGCGAAAAAAAACATTCAGTACTTC
clone size: -; D gene: TRBD2; V gene: TRBV19; J gene: TRBJ2-1; CDR3 protein: CASSTGTRPRWQFF; CDR3 DNA: TGTGCCAGTAGTACCGGGACTAGGCCTAGATGGCAGTTCTTC
clone size: -; D gene: TRBD2; V gene: TRBV29-1; J gene: TRBJ2-3; CDR3 protein: CSVPGLAGSHTDTQYF; CDR3 DNA: TGCAGCGTTCCCGGACTAGCGGGTTCTCACACAGATACGCAGTATTTT
clone size: few; D gene: TRBD1; V gene: TRBV7-9; J gene: TRBJ1-4; CDR3 protein: CASSSRQGEELFF; CDR3 DNA: TGTGCCAGCAGCTCCCGACAGGGAGAGGAACTGTTTTTT
clone size: -; D gene: TRBD1; V gene: TRBV7-6; J gene: TRBJ1-4; CDR3 protein: CASSSNRGITNEKLFF; CDR3 DNA: TGTGCCAGCAGCTCTAACAGGGGTATAACTAATGAAAAACTGTTTTTT
clone size: -; D gene: -; V gene: TRBV7-2; J gene: TRBJ2-7; CDR3 protein: CASSLGGTLSYEQYF; CDR3 DNA: TGTGCCAGCAGCTTAGGCGGGACTCTCTCCTACGAGCAGTACTTC
clone size: -; D gene: -; V gene: TRBV15; J gene: TRBJ2-5; CDR3 protein: CATSRDQHDQETQYF; CDR3 DNA: TGTGCCACCAGCAGAGACCAGCACGACCAAGAGACCCAGTACTTC
clone size: -; D gene: TRBD2; V gene: TRBV27; J gene: TRBJ2-5; CDR3 protein: CASSLGTRETQYF; CDR3 DNA: TGTGCCAGCAGTTTAGGGACTAGGGAGACCCAGTACTTC
clone size: -; D gene: TRBD2; V gene: TRBV18; J gene: TRBJ2-2; CDR3 protein: CASSPAGGRAVGELFF; CDR3 DNA: TGTGCCAGCTCACCCGCGGGAGGGCGCGCGGTCGGGGAGCTGTTTTTT
clone size: -; D gene: -; V gene: TRBV30; J gene: TRBJ1-5; CDR3 protein: CAWSRGDSNQPQHF; CDR3 DNA: TGTGCCTGGAGTAGGGGCGATAGCAATCAGCCCCAGCATTTT
clone size: -; D gene: -; V gene: TRBV4-1; J gene: TRBJ1-4; CDR3 protein: CASSLRAGTNEKLFF; CDR3 DNA: TGCGCCAGCAGCCTTCGGGCAGGCACTAATGAAAAACTGTTTTTT
clone size: -; D gene: TRBD1; V gene: TRBV6-1; J gene: TRBJ1-5; CDR3 protein: CASSDDNRGNQPQHF; CDR3 DNA: TGTGCCAGCAGTGATGACAACAGGGGGAATCAGCCCCAGCATTTT
clone size: once; D gene: TRBD1; V gene: TRBV28; J gene: TRBJ1-2; CDR3 protein: CASSLGQGNTF; CDR3 DNA: TGTGCCAGCAGTCTCGGACAGGGTAACACCTTC
clone size: -; D gene: -; V gene: TRBV16; J gene: TRBJ2-7; CDR3 protein: CASSPAGNYEQYF; CDR3 DNA: TGTGCCAGCAGCCCGGCGGGCAACTACGAGCAGTACTTC
clone size: once; D gene: TRBD1; V gene: TRBV6-1; J gene: TRBJ1-1; CDR3 protein: CASSEAGTGGPNTEAFF; CDR3 DNA: TGTGCCAGCAGTGAAGCCGGGACAGGGGGCCCGAACACTGAAGCTTTCTTT
clone size: -; D gene: -; V gene: TRBV27; J gene: TRBJ2-1; CDR3 protein: CASSLWGNNEQFF; CDR3 DNA: TGTGCCAGCAGTTTATGGGGCAACAATGAGCAGTTCTTC
clone size: -; D gene: TRBD2; V gene: TRBV4-1; J gene: TRBJ2-1; CDR3 protein: CASSQALAGDQYNEQFF; CDR3 DNA: TGCGCCAGCAGCCAAGCTCTAGCGGGAGATCAGTACAATGAGCAGTTCTTC
clone size: -; D gene: -; V gene: TRBV29-1; J gene: TRBJ2-7; CDR3 protein: CSVALQGRTYEQYF; CDR3 DNA: TGCAGCGTCGCTTTACAGGGCAGGACCTACGAGCAGTACTTC
clone size: -; D gene: -; V gene: TRBV16; J gene: TRBJ1-1; CDR3 protein: CASSRLMDRAEAFF; CDR3 DNA: TGTGCCAGCAGCCGTCTTATGGATAGGGCTGAAGCTTTCTTT
clone size: -; D gene: TRBD1; V gene: TRBV2; J gene: TRBJ2-5; CDR3 protein: CASSPEDRTEETQYF; CDR3 DNA: TGTGCCAGCAGCCCGGAGGACAGGACTGAAGAGACCCAGTACTTC
clone size: -; D gene: -; V gene: TRBV5-1; J gene: TRBJ1-1; CDR3 protein: CASSLYSGGGVTEAFF; CDR3 DNA: TGCGCCAGCAGCCTCTACTCGGGCGGCGGGGTAACTGAAGCTTTCTTT
clone size: -; D gene: -; V gene: TRBV19; J gene: TRBJ2-1; CDR3 protein: CASKPLFSGYNEQFF; CDR3 DNA: TGTGCCAGTAAACCCCTCTTTTCGGGCTACAATGAGCAGTTCTTC
clone size: -; D gene: TRBD2; V gene: TRBV7-2; J gene: TRBJ2-1; CDR3 protein: CASSSSGLAGNEQFF; CDR3 DNA: TGTGCCAGCAGCTCTTCGGGACTAGCGGGCAATGAGCAGTTCTTC
clone size: -; D gene: TRBD1; V gene: TRBV2; J gene: TRBJ1-4; CDR3 protein: CASSESQGGKLFF; CDR3 DNA: TGTGCCAGCAGTGAAAGCCAGGGGGGAAAACTGTTTTTT
clone size: -; D gene: TRBD2; V gene: TRBV10-1; J gene: TRBJ2-1; CDR3 protein: CASSELAGGYEQFF; CDR3 DNA: TGCGCCAGCAGTGAACTAGCGGGAGGTTATGAGCAGTTCTTC
clone size: -; D gene: -; V gene: TRBV5-4; J gene: TRBJ2-7; CDR3 protein: CASSLVQLDEQYF; CDR3 DNA: TGTGCCAGCAGCTTAGTACAGCTGGATGAGCAGTACTTC
clone size: -; D gene: -; V gene: TRBV28; J gene: TRBJ1-2; CDR3 protein: CASSFSQLGYTF; CDR3 DNA: TGTGCCAGCAGTTTTTCACAGCTTGGCTACACCTTC
clone size: -; D gene: TRBD1; V gene: TRBV5-1; J gene: TRBJ2-1; CDR3 protein: CASSPGQVGIYNEQFF; CDR3 DNA: TGCGCCAGCAGCCCAGGACAGGTCGGGATCTACAATGAGCAGTTCTTC
clone size: few; D gene: -; V gene: TRBV7-2; J gene: TRBJ1-1; CDR3 protein: CASSLRSWNTEAFF; CDR3 DNA: TGTGCCAGCAGCTTGAGGAGCTGGAACACTGAAGCTTTCTTT
clone size: -; D gene: TRBD2; V gene: TRBV5-1; J gene: TRBJ2-6; CDR3 protein: CASSTGLAPGEGANVLTF; CDR3 DNA: TGCGCCAGCAGCACGGGACTAGCACCTGGGGAGGGGGCCAACGTCCTGACTTTC
clone size: -; D gene: -; V gene: TRBV28; J gene: TRBJ1-2; CDR3 protein: CASGIRRAGTGNTF; CDR3 DNA: TGTGCCAGCGGTATTAGGCGGGCGGGGACTGGGAACACCTTC
clone size: once; D gene: TRBD1; V gene: TRBV28; J gene: TRBJ1-2; CDR3 protein: CASSLIGQGSGYTF; CDR3 DNA: TGTGCCAGCAGTTTAATCGGACAGGGATCTGGCTACACCTTC
clone size: -; D gene: TRBD2; V gene: TRBV11-2; J gene: TRBJ2-2; CDR3 protein: CASSHHPSGRTTGELFF; CDR3 DNA: TGTGCCAGCAGCCATCACCCTAGCGGGAGGACCACCGGGGAGCTGTTTTTT
clone size: -; D gene: -; V gene: TRBV5-1; J gene: TRBJ2-5; CDR3 protein: CASSPPRETQYF; CDR3 DNA: TGCGCCAGCAGCCCCCCAAGGGAGACCCAGTACTTC
clone size: few; D gene: TRBD2; V gene: TRBV9; J gene: TRBJ2-1; CDR3 protein: CASSRTSGSYNEQFF; CDR3 DNA: TGTGCCAGCAGCAGGACTAGCGGGAGTTACAATGAGCAGTTCTTC
clone size: -; D gene: TRBD1; V gene: TRBV7-9; J gene: TRBJ1-2; CDR3 protein: CASSTPGGPHYGYTF; CDR3 DNA: TGTGCCAGCAGTACCCCAGGGGGGCCCCACTATGGCTACACCTTC
clone size: -; D gene: TRBD1; V gene: TRBV2; J gene: TRBJ2-7; CDR3 protein: CASSEAVTGGSYEQYF; CDR3 DNA: TGTGCCAGCAGTGAAGCAGTGACAGGGGGCTCCTACGAGCAGTACTTC
clone size: -; D gene: -; V gene: TRBV5-1; J gene: TRBJ1-1; CDR3 protein: CASSLGPNMNTEAFF; CDR3 DNA: TGCGCCAGCAGCTTGGGACCGAATATGAACACTGAAGCTTTCTTT
clone size: once; D gene: -; V gene: TRBV18; J gene: TRBJ1-5; CDR3 protein: CASSRDSQPQHF; CDR3 DNA: TGTGCCAGCTCCAGGGATTCCCAGCCCCAGCATTTT
clone size: -; D gene: -; V gene: TRBV30; J gene: TRBJ2-5; CDR3 protein: CAWSFLGGGRSQYF; CDR3 DNA: TGTGCCTGGAGTTTCTTGGGCGGGGGCCGGTCCCAGTACTTC
clone size: medium-sized; D gene: -; V gene: TRBV2; J gene: TRBJ1-2; CDR3 protein: CASSVGRGVGYGYTF; CDR3 DNA: TGTGCCAGCAGTGTCGGGCGGGGCGTAGGCTATGGCTACACCTTC
clone size: -; D gene: -; V gene: TRBV25-1; J gene: TRBJ2-3; CDR3 protein: CASSAPGTQYF; CDR3 DNA: TGTGCCAGCAGTGCTCCGGGTACGCAGTATTTT
clone size: -; D gene: -; V gene: TRBV2; J gene: TRBJ2-3; CDR3 protein: CASSISTDTQYF; CDR3 DNA: TGTGCCAGCTCAATTAGCACAGATACGCAGTATTTT
clone size: -; D gene: -; V gene: TRBV7-9; J gene: TRBJ2-3; CDR3 protein: CASSLGLDLSTDTQYF; CDR3 DNA: TGTGCCAGCAGCTTAGGACTAGACCTTAGCACAGATACGCAGTATTTT
clone size: many; D gene: -; V gene: TRBV2; J gene: TRBJ1-2; CDR3 protein: CASSERWVGEASYTF; CDR3 DNA: TGTGCCAGCAGTGAAAGATGGGTCGGCGAGGCGAGCTACACCTTC
clone size: -; D gene: -; V gene: TRBV19; J gene: TRBJ2-7; CDR3 protein: CASSMVGVEQYF; CDR3 DNA: TGTGCCAGTAGTATGGTAGGGGTCGAGCAGTACTTC
clone size: -; D gene: -; V gene: TRBV19; J gene: TRBJ1-1; CDR3 protein: CASTARALNTEAFF; CDR3 DNA: TGTGCCAGTACCGCTAGGGCCCTGAACACTGAAGCTTTCTTT
clone size: few; D gene: TRBD2; V gene: TRBV27; J gene: TRBJ2-7; CDR3 protein: CASSLLAGGEQYF; CDR3 DNA: TGTGCCAGCAGTTTACTAGCGGGTGGCGAGCAGTACTTC
clone size: -; D gene: TRBD2; V gene: TRBV27; J gene: TRBJ2-3; CDR3 protein: CASAGLAGGDTQYF; CDR3 DNA: TGTGCCAGCGCGGGACTAGCGGGAGGCGATACGCAGTATTTT